This TCR beta chain was recorded in a study of blood T cells in healthy people across ages. The table lists this clonotype with a few counts. The antigen remains unidentified. The study, taken as a whole, reports: Older individuals had lower TCR beta diversity per million T cells (the decline was roughly linear).

This CDR3 region has 14 residues. The trim removed 6 bases at V and 7 bases at J, leaving 7 bases unmatched. Looked up from germline, CDR1 is SEHNR and CDR2 is FQNEAQ (reference sequence). Sample-barcoded 5' priming and a J-beta primer mix drove a second PCR of about 7 to 12 cycles. In TCRdb, the 5' RACE reads were re-called with MiXCR into one record per CDR3 protein. The table lists about 1,500,000 distinct CDR3 sequences, 42% of them singletons. The sequenced sample consisted of blood. This clonotype was obtained from a young woman in good health. The chain links TRBV7-9 to TRBJ2-1, with 9 bases that match TRBD2. The CDR3 here is CASRGASGANEQFF. The CDR3, as DNA: TGTGCCAGCAGGGGGGCTAGCGGGGCGAATGAGCAGTTCTTC.